This record looks at one TCR beta chain sequence and its context. V lost 7 bases to trimming and J lost 2 bases, with 14 bases between them. Germline-derived CDR1 and CDR2 are SNHLY and FYNNEI. The CDR3 totals 15 residues. These data are taken from a study of blood T cell repertoires in COVID-19. About the research overall: PBMCs, B-cell-depleted T cells, or T cells provided the cDNA or gDNA that made up the material.

How the authors handled the data: By means of reference gene primer amplification, nucleated cell counts were estimated. Sequencing used immunoSEQ multiplex PCR; TCRdb keeps in-frame clones, though not all of them. The D gene and trimming were derived from the DNA, and the V and J assignments and clone size from that table. The sample has 100,000 to 150,000 clones; roughly 85% are singletons. V and J are TRBV2 and TRBJ2-2; D gene uncertain. Sample: peripheral blood. The TCR originated in a woman older than 75 with acute or convalescent COVID-19. CDR3 in amino acids: CASNLAPRNTGELFF. CDR3 sequence (DNA): TGTGCCAGCAACCTGGCCCCCCGAAACACCGGGGAGCTGTTTTTT.